A selection of T cell receptor beta chains follows, all from one sample in a study of B cell selection in AIRE deficiency. The protocol was immunoSEQ multiplex PCR, while the TCRdb copy is restricted to in-frame clones and leaves out a portion. The table shows about 22,000 clones, with approximately 96% occurring only once. Sequencing was performed on CD4+CD127+ conventional T cells sorted from PBMCs. The source is a human donor in good health. The conserved cysteine and the conserved F or W are not part of the CDR3 here. The order of the fields is J gene, V gene, D gene, CDR3 protein. The D gene is left open where the match is weak.

>TRBJ1-2|TRBV5-1|-
ASSLEASTRDRGYT
>TRBJ1-6|TRBV7-9|-
ASSKGFREIDSPLH
>TRBJ1-6|TRBV2|-
ASSEALLGNSPLH
>TRBJ1-1|TRBV18|-
ASSPGGSHTEAF
>TRBJ2-2|TRBV7-7|TRBD2
ASSIGLAGTGELF
>TRBJ1-2|TRBV2|-
ASPQDGNYGYT
>TRBJ2-1|TRBV5-4|TRBD2
ASRLDGMPRLACDEQF
>TRBJ2-2|TRBV6-1|TRBD1
ASRIWTGDTGELF
>TRBJ2-1|TRBV2|-
ASSDFGTNEQF
>TRBJ2-7|TRBV30|-
AWSRGGSSYEQY
>TRBJ1-1|TRBV30|-
AWSLKSTEAF
>TRBJ2-5|TRBV21-1|-
ASSTRDRHQETQY
>TRBJ2-3|TRBV5-1|TRBD1
ASRPLGTADTQY
>TRBJ2-1|TRBV5-1|TRBD2
ASYALAGNEQF
>TRBJ2-2|TRBV21-1|-
ASSIAPRGSGTGELF
>TRBJ2-2|TRBV5-4|TRBD1
ASSFDRAENTGELF
>TRBJ2-7|TRBV5-4|TRBD2
ASPPASGIRYEQY
>TRBJ2-7|TRBV15|-
ATSKGVEQY
>TRBJ1-1|TRBV28|-
ASSLGGWGVNTEAF
>TRBJ1-2|TRBV7-9|-
ASSSGAGFGYT
>TRBJ1-1|TRBV27|TRBD1
ASSRDRVNTEAF
>TRBJ2-2|TRBV9|TRBD2
ASSPRLAVNTGELF
>TRBJ1-6|TRBV5-1|-
ASSLALSDRTKSPYNSPLH
>TRBJ2-7|TRBV7-9|TRBD1
ASSSRTGPYEQY
>TRBJ2-3|TRBV18|-
ASSYQAPAGGPLDTQY
>TRBJ1-2|TRBV27|TRBD1
ASRLTGGGGYT
>TRBJ2-7|TRBV11-2|-
ASSLEGPDPIRPFEQY
>TRBJ1-1|TRBV6-5|-
ASSRDIQNTEAF
>TRBJ1-2|TRBV6-1|-
ASSPGTYPGYT
>TRBJ2-5|TRBV4-1|TRBD2
ASSQGLADQETQY
>TRBJ2-2|TRBV11-2|TRBD2
ASSLRGEGTGELF
>TRBJ2-5|TRBV7-9|-
ASSLRTDKETQY
>TRBJ1-2|TRBV6-5|TRBD1
ASRRTGNNYGYT
>TRBJ2-5|TRBV28|TRBD1
ASSTRDRQY
>TRBJ2-2|TRBV5-1|TRBD1
ASSPGTDTTGELF
>TRBJ1-2|TRBV5-5|TRBD1
ASSLVGQGMSGYT
>TRBJ1-2|TRBV6-5|-
ASLNTLYGYT
>TRBJ1-3|TRBV10-2|-
ASSNAGAGNTIY
>TRBJ1-5|TRBV6-6|-
ASSYQTFDRNQPQH
>TRBJ1-2|TRBV10-1|-
ASSHGGPYYGYT
>TRBJ1-1|TRBV6-1|-
ASSEWSGTRLVPEAF